A single TCR beta chain is shown here with its context. Which antigen it targets is not known. No base-level quality is on record; no much larger clone is a single base apart. At the junction V is shortened by 4 bases and J by 2 bases, with 16 bases in between. CDR1 and CDR2 are drawn from the germline V gene (reference sequence): DFQATT, SNEGSKA. From its cysteine to its phenylalanine, the CDR3 spans 15 amino acids. Just the 45-base CDR3 DNA is kept, in frame starting at base 1. For sequencing, an Illumina HiSeq 1500 was employed. The public reads were reprocessed in TCRdb via fastp at Q25 and MiXCR, keeping in-frame beta chains. When rows share a CDR3 protein, they turn into one entry using the most common DNA and genes. The sample includes 200,000 to 300,000 distinct CDR3 sequences, with around 13% observed a single time. The ten top clones hold about 8.7% of the sample. These data belong to a study of T cell repertoires in cytomegalovirus infection (dated by TCRdb to between 2017 and 2020). Regarding the complete study: Donor HLA type was relevant to the analysis, as public TCR beta signatures indicated carriage of CMV infection together with the matching HLA type.

Overall results and qualifications from the work: The ex vivo response was dominated by HLA-C-restricted CMV-specific TCR beta clonotypes, which also provided the single most frequent clonotype in two of eight donors. Carriers of CMV infection plus the relevant HLA type were discriminated by the cumulative frequency of public TCR beta family members in the study cohort and in an independent approximately 360-donor cohort.

The rearrangement joined TRBV20-1 to TRBJ2-3; 6 matching bases give a weak D call of TRBD1. Sequencing used PBMCs. This TCR came from a human donor in good health (CMV status not recorded). Some clones in this sample may be carry-over from other donors' samples. At the DNA level, the sequence is TGCAGTGCTATCTTTCCGGGACAAAACACAGATACGCAGTATTTT. This translates into CSAIFPGQNTDTQYF.